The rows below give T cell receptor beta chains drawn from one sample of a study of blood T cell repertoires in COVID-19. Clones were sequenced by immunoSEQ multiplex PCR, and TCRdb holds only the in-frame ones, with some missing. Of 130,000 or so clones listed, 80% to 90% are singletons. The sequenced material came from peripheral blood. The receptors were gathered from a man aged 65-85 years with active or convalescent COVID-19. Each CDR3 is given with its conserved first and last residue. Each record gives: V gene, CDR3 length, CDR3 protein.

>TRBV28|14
CASSPGTTHNEQFF
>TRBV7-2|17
CASSSNLGGQDAYEQYF
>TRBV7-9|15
CASSLVAGGHNEQFF
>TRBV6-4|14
CARPSGRFTYEQYF
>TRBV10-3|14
CAISDGGRTDTQYF
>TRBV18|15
CASSLGTGYSYEQYF
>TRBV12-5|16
CASGRATGGDYNEQFF
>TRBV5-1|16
CASSTGLWETNEKLFF
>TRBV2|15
CASSVAGVIGGTQYF
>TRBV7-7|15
CASSPLAGSSYEQYF